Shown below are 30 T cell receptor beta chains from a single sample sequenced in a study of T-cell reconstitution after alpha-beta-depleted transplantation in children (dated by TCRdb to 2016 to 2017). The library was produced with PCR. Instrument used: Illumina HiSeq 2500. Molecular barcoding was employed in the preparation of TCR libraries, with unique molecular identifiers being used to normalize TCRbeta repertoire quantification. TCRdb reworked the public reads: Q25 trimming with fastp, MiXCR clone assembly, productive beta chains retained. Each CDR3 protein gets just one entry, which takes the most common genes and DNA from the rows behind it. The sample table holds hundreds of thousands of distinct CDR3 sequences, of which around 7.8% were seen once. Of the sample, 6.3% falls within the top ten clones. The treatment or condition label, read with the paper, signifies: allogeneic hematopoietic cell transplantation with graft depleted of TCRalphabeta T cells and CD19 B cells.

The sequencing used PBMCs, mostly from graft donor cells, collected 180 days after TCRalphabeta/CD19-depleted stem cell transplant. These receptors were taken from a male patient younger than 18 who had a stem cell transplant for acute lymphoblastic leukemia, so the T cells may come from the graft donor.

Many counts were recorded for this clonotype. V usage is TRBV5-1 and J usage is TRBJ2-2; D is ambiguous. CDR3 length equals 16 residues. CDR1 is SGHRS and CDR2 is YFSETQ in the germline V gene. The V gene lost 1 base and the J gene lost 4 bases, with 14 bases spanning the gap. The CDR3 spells CASSLPSSWSTGELFF. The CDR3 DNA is TGCGCCAGCAGCTTGCCGTCCAGCTGGTCCACCGGGGAGCTGTTTTTT.

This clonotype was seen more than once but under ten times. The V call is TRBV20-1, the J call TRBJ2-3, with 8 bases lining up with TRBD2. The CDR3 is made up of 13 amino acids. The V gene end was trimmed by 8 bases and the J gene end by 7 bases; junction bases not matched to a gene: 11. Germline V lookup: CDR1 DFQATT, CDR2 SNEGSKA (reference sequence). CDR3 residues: CSSGTGGRNTQYF. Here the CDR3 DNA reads TGCAGTTCCGGGACGGGGGGGAGGAATACGCAGTATTTT.

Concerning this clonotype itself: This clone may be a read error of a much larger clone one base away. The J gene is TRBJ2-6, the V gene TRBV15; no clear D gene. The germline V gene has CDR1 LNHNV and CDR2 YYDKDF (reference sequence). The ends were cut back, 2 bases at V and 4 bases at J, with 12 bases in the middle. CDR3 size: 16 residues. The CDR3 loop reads CATSRSSVPGANVLTF. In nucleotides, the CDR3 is TGTGCCACCAGCAGATCCTCGGTTCCCGGGGCCAACGTCCTGACTTTC. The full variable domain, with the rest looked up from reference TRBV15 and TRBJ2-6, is DAMVIQNPRYQVTQFGKPVTLSCSQTLNHNVMYWYQQKSSQAPKLLFHYYDKDFNNEADTPDNFQSRRPNTSFCFLDIRSPGLGDTAMYLCATSRSSVPGANVLTFGAGSRLTVL.

CDR3: CASSLRRGLNTEAFF. CDR3 DNA: TGTGCCAGCAGCTTAAGGAGGGGCCTCAACACTGAAGCTTTCTTT. The V call is TRBV7-3, the J call TRBJ1-1; D might be TRBD1 (5 bases). Deletions cut 1 base from V and 2 bases from J, with 11 bases between. Germline CDR1 SGHTA, CDR2 FQGTGA. The CDR3 extends over 15 amino acids.

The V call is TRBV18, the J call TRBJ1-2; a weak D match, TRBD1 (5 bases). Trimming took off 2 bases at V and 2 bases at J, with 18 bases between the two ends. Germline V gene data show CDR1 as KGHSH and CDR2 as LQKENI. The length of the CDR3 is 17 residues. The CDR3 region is CASSPRGVGSSNYGYTF. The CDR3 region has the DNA TGTGCCAGCTCACCAAGGGGCGTTGGAAGCAGCAACTATGGCTACACCTTC.

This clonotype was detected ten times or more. The CDR3 DNA sequence: TGTGCCAGCAGTTTGCCAGGGTCGGATCAGCCCCAGCATTTT. Translating it yields CASSLPGSDQPQHF. V and J are TRBV12-3 or TRBV12-4 and TRBJ1-5; weak D call: TRBD1 (5 bases). The V end lost 3 bases, the J end lost 5 bases, and 11 bases lay between the germline ends. This CDR3 contains 14 residues.

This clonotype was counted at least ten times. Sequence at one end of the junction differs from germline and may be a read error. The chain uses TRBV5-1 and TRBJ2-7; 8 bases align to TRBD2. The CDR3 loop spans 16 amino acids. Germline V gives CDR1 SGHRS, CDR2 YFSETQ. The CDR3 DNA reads TGCGCCAGCAGTTTGGGTCCCCCGGGAGGGAGGAACGAGCAGTACTTC. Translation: CASSLGPPGGRNEQYF.

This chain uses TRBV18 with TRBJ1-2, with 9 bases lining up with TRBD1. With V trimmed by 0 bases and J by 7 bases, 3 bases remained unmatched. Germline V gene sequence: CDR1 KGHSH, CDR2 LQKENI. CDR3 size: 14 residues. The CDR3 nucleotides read TGTGCCAGCTCACCACCGAACAGGGGGCCTGGCTACACCTTC. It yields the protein CASSPPNRGPGYTF. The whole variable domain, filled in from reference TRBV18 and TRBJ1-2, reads NAGVMQNPRHLVRRRGQEARLRCSPMKGHSHVYWYRQLPEEGLKFMVYLQKENIIDESGMPKERFSAEFPKEGPSILRIQQVVRGDSAAYFCASSPPNRGPGYTFGSGTRLTVV.

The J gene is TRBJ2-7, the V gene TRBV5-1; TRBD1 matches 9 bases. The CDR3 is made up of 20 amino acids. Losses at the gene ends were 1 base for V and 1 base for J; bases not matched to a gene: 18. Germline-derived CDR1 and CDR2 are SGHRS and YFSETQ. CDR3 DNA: TGCGCCAGCAGCTTGACTACAGGGGGCCGTGGACTGGGCCTTTCCTACGAGCAGTACTTC. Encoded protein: CASSLTTGGRGLGLSYEQYF.

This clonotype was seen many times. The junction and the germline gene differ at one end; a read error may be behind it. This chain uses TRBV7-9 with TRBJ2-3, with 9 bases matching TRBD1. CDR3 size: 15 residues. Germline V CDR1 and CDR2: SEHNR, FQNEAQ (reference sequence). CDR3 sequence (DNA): TGTGCCGGCAGCTCGCGGACAGGGGGCACAGATACGCAGTATTTT. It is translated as CAGSSRTGGTDTQYF.

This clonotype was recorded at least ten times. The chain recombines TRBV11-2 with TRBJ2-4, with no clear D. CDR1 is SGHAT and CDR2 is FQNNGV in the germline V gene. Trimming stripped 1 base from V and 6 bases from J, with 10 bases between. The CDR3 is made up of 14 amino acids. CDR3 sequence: CASSLVNGPNIQYF. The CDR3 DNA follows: TGTGCCAGCAGCTTAGTCAACGGACCAAACATTCAGTACTTC.

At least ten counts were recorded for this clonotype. The CDR3 DNA sequence: TGTGCCAGCAGCTATGGGACTTCGGGATACAATGAGCAGTTCTTC. This codes for CASSYGTSGYNEQFF. The chain couples TRBV7-9 to TRBJ2-1; possibly TRBD2 for D (6 bases). Trimming left V 4 bases short and J 4 bases short, with 14 bases between. The CDR3 totals 15 residues. Germline loops: CDR1 SEHNR, CDR2 FQNEAQ (reference sequence).

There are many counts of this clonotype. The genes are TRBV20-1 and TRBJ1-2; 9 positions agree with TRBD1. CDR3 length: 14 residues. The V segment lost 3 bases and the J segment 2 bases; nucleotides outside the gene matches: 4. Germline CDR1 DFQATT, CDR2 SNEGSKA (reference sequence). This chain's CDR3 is CSARGGQGNYGYTF. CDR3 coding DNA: TGCAGTGCTAGGGGGGGACAGGGAAACTATGGCTACACCTTC.

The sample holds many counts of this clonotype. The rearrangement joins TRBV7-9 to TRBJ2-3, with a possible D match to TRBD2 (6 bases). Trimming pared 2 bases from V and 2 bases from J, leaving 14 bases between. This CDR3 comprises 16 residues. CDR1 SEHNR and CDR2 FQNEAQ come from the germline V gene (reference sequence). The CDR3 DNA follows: TGTGCCAGCAGCTTACTGGGCGGGACCCCCACAGATACGCAGTATTTT. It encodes CASSLLGGTPTDTQYF.

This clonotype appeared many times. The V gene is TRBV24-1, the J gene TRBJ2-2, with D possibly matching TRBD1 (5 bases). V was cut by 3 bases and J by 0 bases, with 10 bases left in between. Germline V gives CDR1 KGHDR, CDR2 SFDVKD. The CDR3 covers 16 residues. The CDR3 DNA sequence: TGTGCCACCAGTGATCCAAGGACACCGAACACCGGGGAGCTGTTTTTT. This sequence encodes CATSDPRTPNTGELFF.

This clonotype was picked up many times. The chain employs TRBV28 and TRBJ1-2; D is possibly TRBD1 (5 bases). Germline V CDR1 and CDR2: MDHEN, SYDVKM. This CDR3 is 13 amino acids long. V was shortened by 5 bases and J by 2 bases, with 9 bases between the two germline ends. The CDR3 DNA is TGTGCCAGCAGTCCGGGACGGAACTATGGCTACACCTTC. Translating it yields CASSPGRNYGYTF.

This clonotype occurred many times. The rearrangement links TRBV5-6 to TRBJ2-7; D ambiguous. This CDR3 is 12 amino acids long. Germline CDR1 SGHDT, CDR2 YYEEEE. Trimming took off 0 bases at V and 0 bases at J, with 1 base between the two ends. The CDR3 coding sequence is TGTGCCAGCAGCTTGGCCTCCTACGAGCAGTACTTC. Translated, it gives CASSLASYEQYF.

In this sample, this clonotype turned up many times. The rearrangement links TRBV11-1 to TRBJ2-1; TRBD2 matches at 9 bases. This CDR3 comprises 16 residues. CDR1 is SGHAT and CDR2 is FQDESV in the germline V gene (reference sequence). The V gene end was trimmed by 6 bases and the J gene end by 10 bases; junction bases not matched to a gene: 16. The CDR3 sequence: CASRHSSGGFFWEQFF. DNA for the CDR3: TGTGCCAGCAGACACTCGAGCGGGGGGTTTTTCTGGGAGCAGTTCTTC.

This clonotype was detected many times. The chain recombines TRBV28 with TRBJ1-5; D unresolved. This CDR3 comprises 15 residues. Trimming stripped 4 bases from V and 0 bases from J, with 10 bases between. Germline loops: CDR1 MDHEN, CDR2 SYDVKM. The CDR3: CASSYPGYSNQPQHF. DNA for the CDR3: TGTGCCAGCAGTTACCCAGGTTATAGCAATCAGCCCCAGCATTTT.

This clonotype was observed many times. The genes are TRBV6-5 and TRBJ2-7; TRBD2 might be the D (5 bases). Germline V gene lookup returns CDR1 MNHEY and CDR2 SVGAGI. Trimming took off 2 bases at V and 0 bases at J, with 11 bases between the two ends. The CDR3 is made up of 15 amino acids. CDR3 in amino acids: CASSYGGFGSYEQYF. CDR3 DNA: TGTGCCAGCAGTTACGGCGGGTTTGGCTCCTACGAGCAGTACTTC.

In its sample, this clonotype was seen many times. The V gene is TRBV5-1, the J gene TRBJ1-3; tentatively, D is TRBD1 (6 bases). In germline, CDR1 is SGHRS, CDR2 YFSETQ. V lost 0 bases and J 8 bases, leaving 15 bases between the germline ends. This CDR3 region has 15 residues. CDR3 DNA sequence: TGCGCCAGCAGCTTGGGGACAGCCAGCGGAGACACCATATATTTT. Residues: CASSLGTASGDTIYF.

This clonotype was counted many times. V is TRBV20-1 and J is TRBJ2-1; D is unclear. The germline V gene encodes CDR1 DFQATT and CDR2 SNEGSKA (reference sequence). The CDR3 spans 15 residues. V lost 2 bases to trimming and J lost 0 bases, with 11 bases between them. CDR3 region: CSARKAWDSYNEQFF. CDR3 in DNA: TGCAGTGCTAGAAAAGCGTGGGACTCCTACAATGAGCAGTTCTTC.

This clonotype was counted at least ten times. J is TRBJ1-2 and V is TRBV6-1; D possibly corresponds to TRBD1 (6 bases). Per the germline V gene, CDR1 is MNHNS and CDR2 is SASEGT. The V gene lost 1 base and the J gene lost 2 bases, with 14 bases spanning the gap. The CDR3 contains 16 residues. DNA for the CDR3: TGTGCCAGCAGTGAAGGCGGTGGGGGCCGGAACTATGGCTACACCTTC. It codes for CASSEGGGGRNYGYTF.

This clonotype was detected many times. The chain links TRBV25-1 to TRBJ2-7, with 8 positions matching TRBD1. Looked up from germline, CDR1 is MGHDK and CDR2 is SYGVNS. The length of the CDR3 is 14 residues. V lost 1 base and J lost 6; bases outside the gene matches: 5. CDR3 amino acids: CASSEWGTGGEQYF. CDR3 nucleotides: TGTGCCAGCAGTGAATGGGGGACAGGAGGCGAGCAGTACTTC.

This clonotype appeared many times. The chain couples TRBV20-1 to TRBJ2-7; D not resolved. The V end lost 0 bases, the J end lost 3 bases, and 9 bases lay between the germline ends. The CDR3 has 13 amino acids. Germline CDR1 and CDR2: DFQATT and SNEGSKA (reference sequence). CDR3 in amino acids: CSAREAGFYEQYF. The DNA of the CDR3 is TGCAGTGCTAGAGAGGCCGGCTTCTACGAGCAGTACTTC.

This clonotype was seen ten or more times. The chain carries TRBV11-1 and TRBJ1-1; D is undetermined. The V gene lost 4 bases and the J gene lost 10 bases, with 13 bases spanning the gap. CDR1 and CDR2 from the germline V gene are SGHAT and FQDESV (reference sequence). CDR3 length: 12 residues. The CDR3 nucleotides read TGTGCCAGCAGCTCAAGCACCCTTGGAGCTTTCTTT. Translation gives CASSSSTLGAFF.

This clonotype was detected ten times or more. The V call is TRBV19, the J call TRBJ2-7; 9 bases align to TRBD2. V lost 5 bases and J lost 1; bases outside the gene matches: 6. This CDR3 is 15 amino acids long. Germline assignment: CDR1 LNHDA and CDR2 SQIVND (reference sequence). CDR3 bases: TGTGCCAGTAGTGTAGCGGGAGATCCGTCCTACGAGCAGTACTTC. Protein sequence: CASSVAGDPSYEQYF. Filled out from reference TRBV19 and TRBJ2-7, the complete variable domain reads DGGITQSPKYLFRKEGQNVTLSCEQNLNHDAMYWYRQDPGQGLRLIYYSQIVNDFQKGDIAEGYSVSREKKESFPLTVTSAQKNPTAFYLCASSVAGDPSYEQYFGPGTRLTVT.

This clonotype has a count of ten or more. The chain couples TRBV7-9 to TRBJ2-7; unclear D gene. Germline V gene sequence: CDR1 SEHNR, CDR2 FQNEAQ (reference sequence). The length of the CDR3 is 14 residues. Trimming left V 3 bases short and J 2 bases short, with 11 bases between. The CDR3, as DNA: TGTGCCAGCAGCTTCCTAAGAAGACCCTACGAGCAGTACTTC. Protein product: CASSFLRRPYEQYF.

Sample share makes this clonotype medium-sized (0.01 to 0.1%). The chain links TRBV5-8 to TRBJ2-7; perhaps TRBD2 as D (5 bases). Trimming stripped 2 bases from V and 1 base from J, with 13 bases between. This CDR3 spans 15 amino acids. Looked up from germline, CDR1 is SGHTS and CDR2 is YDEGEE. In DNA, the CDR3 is TGTGCCAGCAGCTTAACGGGGATGGTTTCCTACGAGCAGTACTTC. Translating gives CASSLTGMVSYEQYF. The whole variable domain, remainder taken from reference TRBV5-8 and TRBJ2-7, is EAGVTQSPTHLIKTRGQQATLRCSPISGHTSVYWYQQALGLGLQFLLWYDEGEERNRGNFPPRFSGRQFPNYSSELNVNALELEDSALYLCASSLTGMVSYEQYFGPGTRLTVT.

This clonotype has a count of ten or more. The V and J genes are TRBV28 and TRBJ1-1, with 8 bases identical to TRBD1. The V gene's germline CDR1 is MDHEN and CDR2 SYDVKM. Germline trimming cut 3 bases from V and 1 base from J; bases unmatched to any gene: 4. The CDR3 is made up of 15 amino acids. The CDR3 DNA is TGTGCCAGCAGTTTTAGGGACAGGACGAACACTGAAGCTTTCTTT. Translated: CASSFRDRTNTEAFF.